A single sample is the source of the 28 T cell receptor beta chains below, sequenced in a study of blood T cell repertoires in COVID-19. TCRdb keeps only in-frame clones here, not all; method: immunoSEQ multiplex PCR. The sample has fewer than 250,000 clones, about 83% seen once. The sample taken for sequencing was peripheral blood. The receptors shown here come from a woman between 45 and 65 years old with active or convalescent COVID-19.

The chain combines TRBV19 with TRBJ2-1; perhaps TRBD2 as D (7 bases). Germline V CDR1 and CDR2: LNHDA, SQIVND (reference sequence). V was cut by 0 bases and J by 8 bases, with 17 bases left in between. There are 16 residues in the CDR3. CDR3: CASSIDRWRGRDEQFF. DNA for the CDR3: TGTGCCAGTAGTATAGATCGTTGGCGGGGGCGGGATGAGCAGTTCTTC.

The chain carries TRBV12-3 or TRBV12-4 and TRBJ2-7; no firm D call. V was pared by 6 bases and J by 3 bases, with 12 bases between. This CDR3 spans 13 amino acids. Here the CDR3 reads CASRRSSRYEQYF. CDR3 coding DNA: TGTGCCAGCAGGAGGAGCTCCCGCTACGAGCAGTACTTC.

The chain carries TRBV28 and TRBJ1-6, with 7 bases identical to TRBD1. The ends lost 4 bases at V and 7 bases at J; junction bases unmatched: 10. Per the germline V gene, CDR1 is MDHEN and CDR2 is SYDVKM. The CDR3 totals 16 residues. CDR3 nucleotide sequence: TGTGCCAGCAGTTCGATCCGGGCAGGGGGAAATTCACCCCTCCACTTT. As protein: CASSSIRAGGNSPLHF.

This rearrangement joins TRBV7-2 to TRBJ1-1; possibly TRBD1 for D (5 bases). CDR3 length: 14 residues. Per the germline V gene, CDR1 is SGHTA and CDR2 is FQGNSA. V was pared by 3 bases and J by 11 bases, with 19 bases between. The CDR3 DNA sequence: TGTGCCAGCAGCTTTGGGGGGTCCGCCCGGCGGGCTTTCTTT. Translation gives CASSFGGSARRAFF.

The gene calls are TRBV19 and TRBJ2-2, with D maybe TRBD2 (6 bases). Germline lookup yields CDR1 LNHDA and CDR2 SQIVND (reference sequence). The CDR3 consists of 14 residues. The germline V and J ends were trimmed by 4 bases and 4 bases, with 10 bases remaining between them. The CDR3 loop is CASSTQGGTGELFF. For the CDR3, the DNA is TGTGCCAGTAGTACTCAGGGAGGCACCGGGGAGCTGTTTTTT.

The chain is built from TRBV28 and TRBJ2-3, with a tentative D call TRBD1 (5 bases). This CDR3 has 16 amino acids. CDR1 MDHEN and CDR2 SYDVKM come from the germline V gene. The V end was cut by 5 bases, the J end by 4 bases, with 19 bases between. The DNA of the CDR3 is TGTGCCAGCAGTCGAGCCAGGGTTTCGTTGTCAGATACGCAGTATTTT. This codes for CASSRARVSLSDTQYF.

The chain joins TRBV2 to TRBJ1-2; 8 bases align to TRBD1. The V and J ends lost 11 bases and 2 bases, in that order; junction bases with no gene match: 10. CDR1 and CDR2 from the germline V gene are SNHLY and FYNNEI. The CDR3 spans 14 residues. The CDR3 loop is CAGRDRTGNYGYTF. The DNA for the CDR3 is TGTGCCGGAAGGGATAGGACAGGGAACTATGGCTACACCTTC.

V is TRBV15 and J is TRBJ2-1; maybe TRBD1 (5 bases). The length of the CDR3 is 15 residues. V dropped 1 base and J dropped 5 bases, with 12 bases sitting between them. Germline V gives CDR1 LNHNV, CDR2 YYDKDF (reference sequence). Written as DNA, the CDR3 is TGTGCCACCAGCAGAGGGCAGGGAAACAACAATGAGCAGTTCTTC. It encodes CATSRGQGNNNEQFF.

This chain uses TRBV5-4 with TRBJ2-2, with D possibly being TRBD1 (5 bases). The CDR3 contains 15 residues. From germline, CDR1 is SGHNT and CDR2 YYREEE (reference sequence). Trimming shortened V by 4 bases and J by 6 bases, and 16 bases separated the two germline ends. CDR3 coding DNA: TGTGCCAGCAGCAGTGGGGCAGGGTACCCCGGGGAGCTGTTTTTT. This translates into CASSSGAGYPGELFF. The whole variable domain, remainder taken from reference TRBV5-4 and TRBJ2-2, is ETGVTQSPTHLIKTRGQQVTLRCSSQSGHNTVSWYQQALGQGPQFIFQYYREEENGRGNFPPRFSGLQFPNYSSELNVNALELDDSALYLCASSSGAGYPGELFFGEGSRLTVL.

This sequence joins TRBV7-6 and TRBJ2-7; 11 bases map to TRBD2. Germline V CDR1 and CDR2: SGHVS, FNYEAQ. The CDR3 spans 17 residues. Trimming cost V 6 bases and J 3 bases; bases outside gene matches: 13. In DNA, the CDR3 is TGTGCCAGCAGTTTGACTAGCGGGACAACCTTGATCTACGAGCAGTACTTC. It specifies CASSLTSGTTLIYEQYF.

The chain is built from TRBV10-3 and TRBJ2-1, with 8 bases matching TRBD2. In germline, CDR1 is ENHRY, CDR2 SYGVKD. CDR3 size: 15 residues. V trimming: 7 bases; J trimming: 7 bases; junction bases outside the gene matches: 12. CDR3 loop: CAINTLAGGQNEQFF. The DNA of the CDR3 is TGTGCCATCAATACCTTGGCGGGGGGCCAAAATGAGCAGTTCTTC.

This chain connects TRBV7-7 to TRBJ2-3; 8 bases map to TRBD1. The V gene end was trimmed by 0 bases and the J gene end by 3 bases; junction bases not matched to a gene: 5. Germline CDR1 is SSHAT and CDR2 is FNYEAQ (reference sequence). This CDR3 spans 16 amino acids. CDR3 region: CASSLAPTGVTDTQYF. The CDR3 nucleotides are TGTGCCAGCAGCTTAGCACCGACAGGGGTTACAGATACGCAGTATTTT.

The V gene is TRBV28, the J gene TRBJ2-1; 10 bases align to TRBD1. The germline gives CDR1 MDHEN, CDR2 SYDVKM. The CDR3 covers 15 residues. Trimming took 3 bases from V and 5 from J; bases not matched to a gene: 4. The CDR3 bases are TGTGCCAGCAGTTTCCCGGACAGGGGGAACAATGAGCAGTTCTTC. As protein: CASSFPDRGNNEQFF.

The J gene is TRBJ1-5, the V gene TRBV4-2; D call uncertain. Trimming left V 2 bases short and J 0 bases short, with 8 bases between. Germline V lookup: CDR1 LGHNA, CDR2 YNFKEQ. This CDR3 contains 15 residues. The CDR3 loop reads CASSQSYNSNQPQHF. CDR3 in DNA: TGTGCCAGCAGCCAATCTTATAATAGCAATCAGCCCCAGCATTTT.

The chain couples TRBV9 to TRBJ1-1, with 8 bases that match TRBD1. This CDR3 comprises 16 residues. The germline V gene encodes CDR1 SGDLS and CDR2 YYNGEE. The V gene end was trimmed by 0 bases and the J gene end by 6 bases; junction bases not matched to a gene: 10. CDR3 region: CASSVGQGPSVAEAFF. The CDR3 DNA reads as TGTGCCAGCAGCGTAGGACAGGGGCCTTCGGTCGCTGAAGCTTTCTTT.

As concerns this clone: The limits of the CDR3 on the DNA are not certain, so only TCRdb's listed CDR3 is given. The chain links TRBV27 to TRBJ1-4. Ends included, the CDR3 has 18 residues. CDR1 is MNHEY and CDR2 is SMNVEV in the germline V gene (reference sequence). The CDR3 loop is CASNLPWRGGQLMKNCFF.

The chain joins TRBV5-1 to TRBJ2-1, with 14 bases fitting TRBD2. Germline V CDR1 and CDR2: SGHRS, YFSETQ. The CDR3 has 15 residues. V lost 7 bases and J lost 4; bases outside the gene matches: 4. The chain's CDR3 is CASYWTSGGYNEQFF. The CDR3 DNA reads TGCGCCAGCTACTGGACTAGCGGGGGGTACAATGAGCAGTTCTTC.

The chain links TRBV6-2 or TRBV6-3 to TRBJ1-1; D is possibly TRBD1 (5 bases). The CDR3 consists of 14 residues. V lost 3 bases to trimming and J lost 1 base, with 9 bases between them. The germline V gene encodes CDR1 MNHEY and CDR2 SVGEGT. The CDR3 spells CASSYLGGNTEAFF. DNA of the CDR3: TGTGCCAGCAGTTATCTGGGGGGGAACACTGAAGCTTTCTTT.

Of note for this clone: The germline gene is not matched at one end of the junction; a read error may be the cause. The chain's CDR3 is CSVEEGSPYEQYF. The CDR3, as DNA: TGCAGCGTGGAAGAGGGCAGCCCCTACGAGCAGTACTTC. J is TRBJ2-7 and V is TRBV29-1; weak D call: TRBD2 (5 bases). Germline loops: CDR1 SQVTM, CDR2 ANQGSEA. The CDR3 is made up of 13 amino acids.

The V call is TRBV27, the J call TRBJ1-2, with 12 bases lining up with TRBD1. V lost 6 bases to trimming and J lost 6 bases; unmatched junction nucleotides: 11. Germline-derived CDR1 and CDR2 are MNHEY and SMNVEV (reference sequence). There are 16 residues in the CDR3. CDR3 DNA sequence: TGTGCCAGCAGCCGTGGGACAGGGGGCGCCTCTAATGGCTACACCTTC. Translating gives CASSRGTGGASNGYTF.

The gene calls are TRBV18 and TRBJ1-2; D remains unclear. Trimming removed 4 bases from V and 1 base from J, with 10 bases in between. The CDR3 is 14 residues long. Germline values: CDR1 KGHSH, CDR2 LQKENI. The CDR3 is CASSQTDVNYGYTF. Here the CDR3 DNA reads TGTGCCAGCTCACAAACAGATGTTAACTATGGCTACACCTTC.

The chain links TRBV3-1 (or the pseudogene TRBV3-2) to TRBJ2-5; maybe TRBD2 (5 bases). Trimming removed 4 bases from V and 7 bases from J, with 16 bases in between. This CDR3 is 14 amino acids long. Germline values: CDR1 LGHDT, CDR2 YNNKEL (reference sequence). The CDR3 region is CASSLPTGLGTQYF. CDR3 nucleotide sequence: TGTGCCAGCAGCCTGCCGACTGGACTGGGGACCCAGTACTTC.

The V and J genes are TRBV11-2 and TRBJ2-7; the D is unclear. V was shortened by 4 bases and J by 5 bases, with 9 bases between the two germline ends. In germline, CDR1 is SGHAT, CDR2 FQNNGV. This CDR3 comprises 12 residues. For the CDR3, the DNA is TGTGCCAGCAGCTATGACTGGGACGAGCAGTACTTC. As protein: CASSYDWDEQYF.

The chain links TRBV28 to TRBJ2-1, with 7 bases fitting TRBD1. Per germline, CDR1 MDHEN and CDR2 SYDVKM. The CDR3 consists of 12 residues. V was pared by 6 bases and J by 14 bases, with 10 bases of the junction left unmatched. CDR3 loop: CASSPPGTEEFF. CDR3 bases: TGTGCCAGCAGCCCACCCGGGACAGAGGAGTTCTTC.

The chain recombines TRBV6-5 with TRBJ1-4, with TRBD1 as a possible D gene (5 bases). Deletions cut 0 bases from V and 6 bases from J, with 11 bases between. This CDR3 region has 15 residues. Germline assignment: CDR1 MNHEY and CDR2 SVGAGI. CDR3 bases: TGTGCCAGCAGTTACTCAGAGGCCAGGGATGAAAAACTGTTTTTT. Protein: CASSYSEARDEKLFF.

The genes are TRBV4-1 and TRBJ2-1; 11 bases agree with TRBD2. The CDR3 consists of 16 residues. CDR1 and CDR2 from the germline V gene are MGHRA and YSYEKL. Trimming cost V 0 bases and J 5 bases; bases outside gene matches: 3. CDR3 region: CASSQEGTSGHNEQFF. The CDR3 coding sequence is TGCGCCAGCAGCCAAGAGGGGACTAGCGGCCACAATGAGCAGTTCTTC.

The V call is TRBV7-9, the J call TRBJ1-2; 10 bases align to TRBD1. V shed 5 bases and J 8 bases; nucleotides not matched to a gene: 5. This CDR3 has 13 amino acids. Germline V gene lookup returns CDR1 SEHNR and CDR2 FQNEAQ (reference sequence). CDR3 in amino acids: CASSKGQGLGYTF. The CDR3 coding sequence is TGTGCCAGCAGCAAGGGACAGGGGTTAGGCTACACCTTC.

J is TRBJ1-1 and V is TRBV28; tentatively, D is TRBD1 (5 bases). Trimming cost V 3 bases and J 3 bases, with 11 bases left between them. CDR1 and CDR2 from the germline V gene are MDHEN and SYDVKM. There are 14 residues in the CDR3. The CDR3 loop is CASSFRQTHTEAFF. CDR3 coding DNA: TGTGCCAGCAGTTTCCGACAGACGCACACTGAAGCTTTCTTT. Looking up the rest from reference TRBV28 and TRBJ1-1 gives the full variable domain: DVKVTQSSRYLVKRTGEKVFLECVQDMDHENMFWYRQDPGLGLRLIYFSYDVKMKEKGDIPEGYSVSREKKERFSLILESASTNQTSMYLCASSFRQTHTEAFFGQGTRLTVV.